Listed below are T cell receptor beta chains from one sample, sequenced in a study of tumor and adjacent non-tumor tissue in lung cancer. TCRdb redid the calling of the multiplex PCR reads with MiXCR, one entry per CDR3 protein. The top ten hold approximately 30% of the sample, which has tens of thousands of distinct CDR3 sequences, around 59% seen once. What was sequenced was distant non-tumor lung tissue. These receptors all stem from a woman in her sixties or seventies with non-small cell lung cancer. CDR3s include the opening cysteine and the closing phenylalanine or tryptophan. A D gene is named only where the DNA matches it firmly. Size values are once, few and many counts, or a class for expanded clones, and some rows have none.

d_call | j_call | v_call | clone_size | cdr3_nt | cdr3_aa
- | TRBJ1-1 | TRBV10-2 | - | TGCGCCAGCAGTGAATGGAGCACTCTGAACACTGAAGCTCTCTTC | CASSEWSTLNTEALF
TRBD1 | TRBJ1-4 | TRBV7-2 | - | TGTGCCAGCAGCAGTATGCAGGGGGTAAATGAAAAACTGTTTTTT | CASSSMQGVNEKLFF
TRBD2 | TRBJ2-2 | TRBV28 | - | TGTGCCAGCAGTTTTTGGGCTAGCGGGATGGTGATCAACACCGGGGAGCTGTTTTTT | CASSFWASGMVINTGELFF
TRBD1 | TRBJ1-1 | TRBV20-1 | many | TGCAGTGCGGCCGGACAGGGCTCGAACACTGAAGCTTTCTTT | CSAAGQGSNTEAFF
TRBD1 | TRBJ1-5 | TRBV19 | - | TGTGCCAGTAGTATGGGACAGGGACTAAATCAGCCCCAGCATTTT | CASSMGQGLNQPQHF
- | TRBJ1-2 | TRBV25-1 | - | TGTGCCAGCAGTGAGCGACAGTACCCGGGAGGCTACACCTTC | CASSERQYPGGYTF
- | TRBJ2-5 | TRBV5-4 | - | TGTGCCAATAGCTTGCAGGACACCCAAGAGACCCAGTACTTC | CANSLQDTQETQYF
- | TRBJ2-7 | TRBV11-3 | - | TGTGCCAGCAGCTTCTACTTAGGGCCCGAGCAGTACTTC | CASSFYLGPEQYF
TRBD2 | TRBJ2-1 | TRBV29-1 | - | TGCAGCGTTGATACCTGGCTAGCGGGAGCTCCTGAGCGGTTCTTC | CSVDTWLAGAPERFF
- | TRBJ2-2 | TRBV6-2/TRBV6-3 | - | TGTGCCAGTAGTTACCCCCTGGTGCAACGGGAGACGGACAGGGAGCTGTTTTTT | CASSYPLVQRETDRELFF
- | TRBJ2-1 | TRBV28 | - | TGTGCCAACAGTTTGGTAGGGTGTGCCTACGATGAGCAGTTCTTC | CANSLVGCAYDEQFF
TRBD1 | TRBJ1-1 | TRBV5-1 | few | TGCGCCAGCAGCTCCGGACAGGGAGAAACTGAAGCTTTCTTT | CASSSGQGETEAFF
TRBD2 | TRBJ2-5 | TRBV2 | - | TGTGTCAGCAGTGGGGGACTAACGGTTTCGGAGACCCAGTACTTC | CVSSGGLTVSETQYF
TRBD2 | TRBJ2-5 | TRBV28 | once | TGTGCCAGCAGACCAATGGGACTAGCGGGACACCCGTATTTC | CASRPMGLAGHPYF
- | TRBJ1-1 | TRBV5-1 | - | TGCGCCAGCAGCTTGCTGAGTGGAGGCACTGAAGCTTTCTTT | CASSLLSGGTEAFF
- | TRBJ1-1 | TRBV20-1 | - | TGCGGTGCTCTCCGGGACACGAACACTGAAGCTTTCTTT | CGALRDTNTEAFF
- | TRBJ2-2 | TRBV28 | - | TGTGCCAGCAGGGGGCAGGTAACGAACACCGGGAAGCTGTTTTTT | CASRGQVTNTGKLFF
- | TRBJ2-4 | TRBV12-3/TRBV12-4 | - | TGTGCCAGCAGTCTGCAGGGGTCGAAAAACATTCAGTACTTC | CASSLQGSKNIQYF
- | TRBJ2-1 | TRBV7-8 | many | TGTGCCAGCAGCTTAGGTTCCCCAAATGAGCAGTTCTTC | CASSLGSPNEQFF
- | TRBJ1-1 | TRBV6-5 | - | TGTGCCAGCATTTGCTCTCGGACAGAGGGATTGAACACTGAAGCTTTCTTT | CASICSRTEGLNTEAFF
TRBD1 | TRBJ2-7 | TRBV29-1 | - | TGCAGCGCCCGACGGAGCAGGGGGTCTTACGAGCAGAACTTC | CSARRSRGSYEQNF
- | TRBJ2-1 | TRBV29-1 | few | TGCTGCGTAGAAGAATCCAGGGGGGCTGAGCAGTTCTTC | CCVEESRGAEQFF
- | TRBJ1-1 | TRBV5-4 | - | TGTGCCAGCAGCTTACCGACCCCCCAGAACACTGAAGCTTTCTTT | CASSLPTPQNTEAFF
- | TRBJ1-1 | TRBV11-1 | once | TGTGCGAGCAGCTCTGAGGGTACTGAAGCTTTCTTT | CASSSEGTEAFF
- | TRBJ1-2 | TRBV28 | - | TGTGCCACCCCATTGGGTAGCCGAAGCTATGGCTACACCTTC | CATPLGSRSYGYTF
TRBD2 | TRBJ2-7 | TRBV7-8 | - | TGTGCCAGCAGCTCCCTCTGGGCGGGAGGGAATTACGAGCAGTACTTC | CASSSLWAGGNYEQYF
- | TRBJ2-3 | TRBV6-4 | - | TGTGCCAGCAGTGTTGACTTGACGGATACGCAGTATTTT | CASSVDLTDTQYF
TRBD2 | TRBJ2-1 | TRBV6-2/TRBV6-3 | - | TGTGCCAGCAGTTTCGGGACTAGCGGGAGGACGCGTAACGAGCGGTTCTTC | CASSFGTSGRTRNERFF
TRBD2 | TRBJ2-1 | TRBV12-3/TRBV12-4 | - | TGTGCCAACAGTCCTCCCACCCTAGCGGGTTTCTACAATGAGCAGTCCTTC | CANSPPTLAGFYNEQSF
- | TRBJ2-5 | TRBV24-1 | - | TGTGCCACCAGTGACAGAGAGGGGGGACAAGAGACCCAGTACTTC | CATSDREGGQETQYF
- | TRBJ2-3 | TRBV10-3 | - | TGTGCCATCAATGTATCAGCCCCAAAAGCAGATACGCAGTATTTT | CAINVSAPKADTQYF
- | TRBJ2-1 | TRBV5-6 | many | TGTGCCAGCAGCTCACCAACGAAAGACGCTTACAATGAGCAGTTCTTC | CASSSPTKDAYNEQFF
- | TRBJ2-3 | TRBV20-1 | - | TGCAGTACTTTAGATGTCCTGGGCCGAGGGGCCGGGGATACGCAGTATTTT | CSTLDVLGRGAGDTQYF
- | TRBJ2-3 | TRBV6-5 | few | TGTGCCGACAATTACTCGTTTATGAACACAGATACGCAGTATTTT | CADNYSFMNTDTQYF
- | TRBJ2-1 | TRBV11-1 | - | TGTGCCAGCGGTTACCCTTCCCGGGGTAAGCAGTTCTTC | CASGYPSRGKQFF
- | TRBJ1-2 | TRBV6-5 | - | TGTGCCAGTATTAACCTCGGGAGCAAGACCTATGGCTACACCTTC | CASINLGSKTYGYTF
- | TRBJ2-4 | TRBV6-5 | - | TGTGCCAACAGTTGCTCGATACCCAGCGGAAATAGGAACATTCAGTACTTC | CANSCSIPSGNRNIQYF
- | TRBJ2-7 | TRBV29-1 | - | TGCAGCGCCCTTTCATTGCCCGGGACGAAGGAGGACGAGCAGTGCTTC | CSALSLPGTKEDEQCF
- | TRBJ2-7 | TRBV30 | - | TGTGCCAGGAGACGTGGAATAGGGAGCTCCTACGAGCAGTACTTC | CARRRGIGSSYEQYF
- | TRBJ2-1 | TRBV5-4 | - | TGTGCCAGCAGCTTGAGGATGGGGAAGGGAGCCGCTGGCAATGAGCAGCTCTTC | CASSLRMGKGAAGNEQLF
- | TRBJ2-3 | TRBV12-3/TRBV12-4 | many | TGTGCCAGCAGCCCGAACCCTCAAGATACGCAGTATTTT | CASSPNPQDTQYF